The table lists the clone carrying this TCR beta chain with many counts. Its antigen is not known. The data stem from a study of CD8 T cells in ankylosing spondylitis. Study-level results: The clones that were linked to disease were reported to be significantly enriched in matched synovial fluid samples from ankylosing spondylitis patients. The authors found the disease-linked clones to be CD8+ and relatively rare in peripheral blood. Roughly 8 highly homologous variants formed a TCR beta motif that appeared characteristic of ankylosing spondylitis blood.

The length of the CDR3 is 12 residues. Trimming removed 7 bases at V and 11 bases at J, with 17 bases between. MiXCR, applied by TCRdb to the 5' RACE reads, yields one record per CDR3 protein. The table lists 300,000 to 400,000 distinct CDR3 sequences, about 20% of them singletons. The clonotype was recovered from a male donor with ankylosing spondylitis. The sequencing sample was made of blood, either unsorted or a sorted T cell fraction (not recorded which). J is TRBJ1-1 and V is TRBV12-3 or TRBV12-4, with TRBD1 as a possible D gene (6 bases). Here the CDR3 DNA reads TGTGCCAGCAAAGCCGGACAGCAGCGGGCTTTCTTT. Protein: CASKAGQQRAFF.